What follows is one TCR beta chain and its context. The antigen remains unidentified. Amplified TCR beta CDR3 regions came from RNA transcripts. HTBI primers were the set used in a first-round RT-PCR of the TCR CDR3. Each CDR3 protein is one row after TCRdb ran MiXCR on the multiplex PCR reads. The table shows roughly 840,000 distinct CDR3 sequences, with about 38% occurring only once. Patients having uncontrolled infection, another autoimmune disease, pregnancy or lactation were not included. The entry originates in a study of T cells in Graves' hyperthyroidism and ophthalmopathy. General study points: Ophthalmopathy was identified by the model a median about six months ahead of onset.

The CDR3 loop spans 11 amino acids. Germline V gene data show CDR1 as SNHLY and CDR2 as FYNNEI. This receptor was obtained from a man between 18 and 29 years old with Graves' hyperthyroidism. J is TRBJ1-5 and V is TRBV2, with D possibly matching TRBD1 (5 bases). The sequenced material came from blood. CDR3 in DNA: TGTGCTAGACGGCAGGGTCAGCCCCAGCATTTT. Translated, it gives CARRQGQPQHF.